Detailed here is one TCR beta chain. Germline trimming cut 4 bases from V and 6 bases from J; bases unmatched to any gene: 10. CDR1 is GTSNPN, CDR2 SVGIG, per germline (reference sequence). The CDR3 is 15 residues long. This sample is drawn from a study of blood T cell repertoires in COVID-19. At the level of the study: Whether acute or convalescent, the COVID-19 samples came from the United States, Italy and Spain.

The Seattle site enrolled patients during active infection and followed them longitudinally. TCRdb's table, derived via immunoSEQ multiplex PCR, lists solely in-frame clones and lacks some. The top ten hold about 0.76% of the sample, which has some 200,000 clones, about 93% seen once. This sequence was found in a man aged 25 to 40 with COVID-19, enrolled during active disease. The chain has TRBV30 and TRBJ2-7, with 12 bases fitting TRBD2. Input material: peripheral blood. The DNA of the CDR3 is TGTGCCTGGACCCCGGAGCTAGCGGGGGGGCCCGAGCAGTACTTC. It encodes CAWTPELAGGPEQYF.